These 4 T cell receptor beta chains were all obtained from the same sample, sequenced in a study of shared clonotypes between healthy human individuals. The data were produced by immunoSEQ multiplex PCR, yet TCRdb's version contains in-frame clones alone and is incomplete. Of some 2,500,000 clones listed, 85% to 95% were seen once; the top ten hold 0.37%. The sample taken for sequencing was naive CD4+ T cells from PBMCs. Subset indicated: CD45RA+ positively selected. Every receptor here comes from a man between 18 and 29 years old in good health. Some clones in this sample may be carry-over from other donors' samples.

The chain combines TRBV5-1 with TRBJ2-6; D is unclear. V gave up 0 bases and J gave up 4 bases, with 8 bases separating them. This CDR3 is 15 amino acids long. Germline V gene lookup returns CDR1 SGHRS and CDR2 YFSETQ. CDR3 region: CASSLGRRGANVLTF. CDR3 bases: TGCGCCAGCAGCTTGGGTAGAAGAGGGGCCAACGTCCTGACTTTC.

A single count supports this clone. CDR3 in amino acids: CASSLQGYLRDEQYF. CDR3 DNA: TGCGCCAGCAGCTTACAGGGATACCTTAGGGACGAGCAGTACTTC. The gene calls are TRBV5-1 and TRBJ2-7; tentatively, D is TRBD1 (6 bases). CDR1 and CDR2 from the germline V gene are SGHRS and YFSETQ. V lost 2 bases and J lost 5, with 17 bases in between. The CDR3 is 15 amino acids.

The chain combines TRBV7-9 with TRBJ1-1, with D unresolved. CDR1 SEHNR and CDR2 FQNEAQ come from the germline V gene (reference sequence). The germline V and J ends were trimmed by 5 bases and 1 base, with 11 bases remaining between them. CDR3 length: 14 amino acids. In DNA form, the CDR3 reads TGTGCCAGCAGCGCCGGATCGGGGAACACTGAAGCTTTCTTT. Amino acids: CASSAGSGNTEAFF.

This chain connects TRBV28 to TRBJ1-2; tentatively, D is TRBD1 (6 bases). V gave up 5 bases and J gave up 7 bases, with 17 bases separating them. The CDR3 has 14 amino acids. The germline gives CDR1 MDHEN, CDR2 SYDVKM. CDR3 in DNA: TGTGCCAGCAGTCCGGACAGAACTTACAGTGGCTACACCTTC. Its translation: CASSPDRTYSGYTF.